Included here is one TCR beta chain sequence, with context. How the authors handled the data: Scientists estimated how many nucleated cells there were by amplifying reference gene primers. Sequencing used immunoSEQ multiplex PCR; TCRdb keeps in-frame clones, though not all of them. That table gives V, J and clone size, and the DNA gave D and trimming. The profile shows 35,000 or so clones, over 70% of them singletons. This record belongs to a study of blood T cell repertoires in COVID-19. Study-level background: Specimens from acute and convalescent COVID-19 originated in the United States, Italy and Spain. Sources were T cells, B-cell-depleted T cells, or PBMCs; the material itself was cDNA or gDNA.

Germline V lookup: CDR1 LNHDA, CDR2 SQIVND (reference sequence). The junction had 6 bases not matched to a gene; V was cut back by 7 bases and J by 4 bases. This CDR3 comprises 13 residues. The receptor's source is an elderly man with active or convalescent COVID-19. Input material: peripheral blood. This sequence joins TRBV19 and TRBJ1-2; 7 bases agree with TRBD1. CDR3 residues: CASTGGGIYGYTF. In nucleotides, the CDR3 is TGTGCCAGTACGGGAGGGGGCATCTATGGCTACACCTTC.